This TCR beta chain emerged from a study of blood T cell repertoires in COVID-19. This CDR3 region has 15 residues. With 7 bases clipped from V and 4 bases from J, the junction kept 5 bases outside the gene matches. CDR1 MNHEY and CDR2 SMNVEV come from the germline V gene (reference sequence). The data were produced by immunoSEQ multiplex PCR, yet TCRdb's version contains in-frame clones alone and is incomplete. The sample includes approximately 210,000 clones, under 90% of them seen just once. The sample taken for sequencing was PBMCs or T cells enriched from blood (not recorded which). This clonotype was sampled from a woman between 45 and 65 years old with acute COVID-19. The V gene is TRBV27, the J gene TRBJ2-5; TRBD2 agrees at 14 bases. CDR3 DNA: TGTGCCAGCAAACCGGGACTAGCGGGAGTAGAGACCCAGTACTTC. Translation: CASKPGLAGVETQYF.